These 10 T cell receptor beta chains were sequenced from one sample in a study of beta chain features in type 1 diabetes. Findings and limits, study-wide: Moderate yet significant TCRB CDR3 shortening was seen in Type 1 diabetes patients in all four CD4+ subsets.

Reverse transcription of all isolated RNA meant that expressed TCRB transcripts were sequenced. Some clones are missing from TCRdb's copy, which holds only in-frame ones; the method was immunoSEQ multiplex PCR. This sample has about 230,000 clones, with approximately 16% found just once. No cognate antigen is known for these TCRs. Sequencing was performed on naive CD4+ T cells from blood. These receptors all stem from a man aged 25-40 years with type 1 diabetes.

The sample holds one count of this clone. The rearrangement joins TRBV11-2 to TRBJ2-2, with D possibly matching TRBD2 (6 bases). The CDR3 sequence is 14 residues long. Looked up from germline, CDR1 is SGHAT and CDR2 is FQNNGV. V was shortened by 0 bases and J by 4 bases, with 6 bases between the two germline ends. This chain's CDR3 is CASSLDSGTGELFF. In nucleotides, the CDR3 is TGTGCCAGCAGCTTAGATAGCGGCACCGGGGAGCTGTTTTTT.

This clone was observed a handful of times. The chain has TRBV7-9 and TRBJ2-7, with 8 bases identical to TRBD2. Germline assignment: CDR1 SEHNR and CDR2 FQNEAQ (reference sequence). The CDR3 consists of 14 residues. V trimming: 4 bases; J trimming: 4 bases; junction bases outside the gene matches: 6. The CDR3 coding sequence is TGTGCCAGCAGCTCTACTAGCGGAGGTTACGAGCAGTACTTC. Translated, it gives CASSSTSGGYEQYF.

The chain employs TRBV18 and TRBJ2-5, with D unclear. Germline values: CDR1 KGHSH, CDR2 LQKENI. V lost 0 bases and J 4 bases, leaving 12 bases between the germline ends. This CDR3 contains 15 residues. CDR3 region: CASSPPSLVGETQYF. CDR3 sequence (DNA): TGTGCCAGCTCACCACCGTCTCTCGTGGGAGAGACCCAGTACTTC.

The chain joins TRBV29-1 to TRBJ2-1; tentatively, D is TRBD1 (6 bases). V was pared by 7 bases and J by 4 bases, with 17 bases between. Germline V gene lookup returns CDR1 SQVTM and CDR2 ANQGSEA. The CDR3 runs to 14 residues. CDR3 sequence: CSARDTGLYNEQFF. CDR3 sequence (DNA): TGCAGCGCACGGGACACAGGGCTTTACAATGAGCAGTTCTTC.

This clone turned up a few times. The chain uses TRBV29-1 and TRBJ1-2; D is ambiguous. The CDR3 is made up of 15 amino acids. The germline V and J ends were trimmed by 8 bases and 8 bases, with 27 bases remaining between them. Germline values: CDR1 SQVTM, CDR2 ANQGSEA. The chain's CDR3 is CSSDPYRSARGGYTF. In DNA, the CDR3 is TGCAGCTCCGATCCCTACAGATCCGCTCGAGGGGGCTACACCTTC.

This clone turned up a few times. The chain carries TRBV29-1 and TRBJ2-7, with 8 positions matching TRBD1. Per the germline V gene, CDR1 is SQVTM and CDR2 is ANQGSEA. CDR3 length: 14 amino acids. V gave up 6 bases and J gave up 7 bases; unmatched junction bases: 14. The CDR3 is CSVVRGQAMDEQYF. In DNA form, the CDR3 reads TGCAGCGTCGTGAGGGGACAGGCAATGGATGAGCAGTACTTC.

The V gene is TRBV19, the J gene TRBJ2-1, with D unclear. Trimming took off 3 bases at V and 9 bases at J, with 6 bases between the two ends. CDR1 is LNHDA and CDR2 is SQIVND in the germline V gene (reference sequence). The length of the CDR3 is 11 residues. The CDR3 reads CASSMAFEQFF. In nucleotides, the CDR3 is TGTGCCAGTAGTATGGCCTTTGAGCAGTTCTTC.

The CDR3 here is CASSFPSLAKNIQYF. The CDR3 DNA reads TGTGCCAGCAGCTTCCCGAGTCTAGCCAAAAACATTCAGTACTTC. The chain has TRBV7-9 and TRBJ2-4; D is undetermined. Germline V lookup: CDR1 SEHNR, CDR2 FQNEAQ (reference sequence). Trimming took 3 bases from V and 0 from J, leaving 9 bases between them. The CDR3 runs 15 residues. The variable domain in full, completed from reference TRBV7-9 and TRBJ2-4, reads DTGVSQNPRHKITKRGQNVTFRCDPISEHNRLYWYRQTLGQGPEFLTYFQNEAQLEKSRLLSDRFSAERPKGSFSTLEIQRTEQGDSAMYLCASSFPSLAKNIQYFGAGTRLSVL.

This clone was counted between two and nine times. J is TRBJ2-1 and V is TRBV7-2; 10 nucleotides agree with TRBD1. Germline CDR1 reads SGHTA; CDR2 reads FQGNSA. V shed 5 bases, J shed 8 bases, and the junction held 9 bases outside the gene matches. There are 15 residues in the CDR3. This CDR3 is CASSVVGQGQDEQFF. The CDR3 DNA sequence: TGTGCCAGCAGCGTAGTGGGACAGGGGCAGGATGAGCAGTTCTTC.

This clone was counted only a few times. The CDR3 region has the DNA TGTGCCAGCATGGCAGGGAGATCCTACGAGCAGTACTTC. Its translation is CASMAGRSYEQYF. The chain uses TRBV6-6 and TRBJ2-7; D might be TRBD1 or TRBD2, each matching 5 bases. Per the germline V gene, CDR1 is MNHNY and CDR2 is SVGAGI (reference sequence). Trimming removed 7 bases from V and 1 base from J, with 11 bases in between. This CDR3 has 13 amino acids.